The 5 T cell receptor beta chains below were found in one sample sequenced in a study of T cells in localized non-small cell lung cancer. Only in-frame clones appear in the TCRdb table, and some are missing; sequencing was by immunoSEQ multiplex PCR. The table shows some 20,000 clones, with about nine tenths occurring only once. The specimen comprised peripheral blood, sampled before any cancer treatment. Receptor source: a woman aged 35-75 years with stage I lung adenocarcinoma.

The chain employs TRBV19 and TRBJ1-4, with 7 bases aligning to TRBD1. The CDR3 is 15 amino acids. Trimming at V came to 5 bases and at J to 4 bases, leaving 7 bases not matched to a gene. The germline gives CDR1 LNHDA, CDR2 SQIVND (reference sequence). The chain's CDR3 is CASSLGDRNNEKLFF. The DNA of the CDR3 is TGTGCCAGTAGTTTGGGGGACAGAAATAATGAAAAACTGTTTTTT.

This sequence joins TRBV4-3 and TRBJ2-1, with TRBD2 matching over 16 bases. With 2 bases clipped from V and 8 bases from J, the junction kept 6 bases outside the gene matches. The CDR3 consists of 17 residues. Germline V lookup: CDR1 LGHNA, CDR2 YSLEER. Written as DNA, the CDR3 is TGCGCCAGCAGCCAACCCACCGGGACTAGCGGGAGGGATGAGCAGTTCTTC. Translation: CASSQPTGTSGRDEQFF.

This clone was detected only once. The chain combines TRBV29-1 with TRBJ2-2; D not resolved. This CDR3 is 12 amino acids long. Trimming took 4 bases from V and 6 from J, leaving 9 bases between them. Germline V gene data show CDR1 as SQVTM and CDR2 as ANQGSEA. In DNA form, the CDR3 reads TGCAGCGTTGTACTGGGTTCCGGGGAGCTGTTTTTT. Translation gives CSVVLGSGELFF.

V usage is TRBV15 and J usage is TRBJ1-2; no clear D gene. Germline V lookup: CDR1 LNHNV, CDR2 YYDKDF (reference sequence). Trimming shortened V by 5 bases and J by 4 bases, and 14 bases separated the two germline ends. This CDR3 contains 14 residues. CDR3 DNA: TGTGCCACCAGCCGAGGCGAGGGAAGCTATGGCTACACCTTC. Amino acids: CATSRGEGSYGYTF.

This rearrangement joins TRBV30 to TRBJ2-7; the D call may be TRBD1 or TRBD2 (5 bases each). V dropped 2 bases and J dropped 0 bases, with 11 bases sitting between them. The CDR3 is made up of 14 amino acids. Germline CDR1 and CDR2: GTSNPN and SVGIG (reference sequence). The CDR3 DNA reads TGTGCCTGGAGTCTAGTGGGACGCTCCTACGAGCAGTACTTC. Its protein product is CAWSLVGRSYEQYF.